This T cell receptor beta chain stems from a study of tumor-infiltrating lymphocytes in primary liver carcinoma. The source material, 20-30 mg of unsorted bulk tissue, was used to co-extract RNA and DNA. The CDR3 spans 18 residues. The germline gives CDR1 SEHNR, CDR2 FQNEAQ (reference sequence). A word on this clonotype: It may be a read error: a sequence one base away is much more abundant.

Reverse transcription of about 500 ng total RNA with a constant-region primer produced TCR beta cDNA. Three nested multiplex PCR rounds of slightly modified ARM-PCR generated TCR beta libraries. Primers for the first two PCR rounds were TRBV1-TRBV30 forward primers and a C-beta reverse primer (about 9 cycles per round). One entry per CDR3 protein, called by TCRdb with MiXCR from the multiplex PCR reads. The repertoire holds 100,000 or so distinct CDR3 sequences, with around 73% as singletons. The sequence was obtained from a woman aged 60 to 75 with primary liver carcinoma and hepatitis B virus infection. The material sequenced was liver tumor tissue from sampling region 2. The subset is: tumor region T2, inferior pole. This chain joins TRBV7-9 and TRBJ2-6, with TRBD2 identical over 11 bases. The CDR3 loop reads CASCLGLAGPSGANVLTF. Written as DNA, the CDR3 is TGTGCCAGCTGCTTAGGACTAGCGGGCCCCTCTGGGGCCAACGTCCTGACTTTC.